The 4 T cell receptor beta chains below come from one sample, sequenced in a study of cytomegalovirus exposure and HLA in healthy donors. Sequencing was performed with immunoSEQ multiplex PCR; in TCRdb, only in-frame clones are kept and a portion is missing. The sample lists over 100,000 clones, roughly nine tenths occurring once. Sequenced: PBMCs. The receptors were sampled from a man aged 30 to 39 in good health and CMV-seronegative.

The chain joins TRBV19 to TRBJ1-3; 8 positions match TRBD1. Germline V lookup: CDR1 LNHDA, CDR2 SQIVND (reference sequence). CDR3 length: 17 amino acids. Germline trimming cut 2 bases from V and 1 base from J; bases unmatched to any gene: 7. The CDR3 spells CASSIRDRPSSGNTIYF. CDR3 bases: TGTGCCAGTAGTATACGGGACAGGCCCAGTTCTGGAAACACCATATATTTT.

This clone appeared a single time. The chain has TRBV18 and TRBJ1-4, with 8 positions matching TRBD1. Germline loops: CDR1 KGHSH, CDR2 LQKENI. Trimming removed 6 bases from V and 7 bases from J; junction bases left unmatched: 10. The CDR3 sequence is 15 residues long. CDR3: CASSQNGQGGEKLFF. CDR3 sequence (DNA): TGTGCCAGCTCCCAAAACGGACAGGGTGGTGAAAAACTGTTTTTT.

The gene calls are TRBV28 and TRBJ2-7; D possibly corresponds to TRBD1 (6 bases). The V and J ends lost 5 bases and 6 bases respectively, with 11 bases between them. CDR3 length equals 12 residues. The germline gives CDR1 MDHEN, CDR2 SYDVKM. The CDR3 DNA follows: TGTGCCAGCAGTGCCCCAGGGGTCGAGCAGTACTTC. It encodes CASSAPGVEQYF.

The genes are TRBV9 and TRBJ2-3; 8 positions match TRBD1. V lost 0 bases and J lost 0; bases outside the gene matches: 12. Germline assignment: CDR1 SGDLS and CDR2 YYNGEE. The CDR3 totals 19 residues. CDR3 bases: TGTGCCAGCAGCGTAGGGACAGGGCCCATCCCCTATAGCACAGATACGCAGTATTTT. Translation gives CASSVGTGPIPYSTDTQYF.